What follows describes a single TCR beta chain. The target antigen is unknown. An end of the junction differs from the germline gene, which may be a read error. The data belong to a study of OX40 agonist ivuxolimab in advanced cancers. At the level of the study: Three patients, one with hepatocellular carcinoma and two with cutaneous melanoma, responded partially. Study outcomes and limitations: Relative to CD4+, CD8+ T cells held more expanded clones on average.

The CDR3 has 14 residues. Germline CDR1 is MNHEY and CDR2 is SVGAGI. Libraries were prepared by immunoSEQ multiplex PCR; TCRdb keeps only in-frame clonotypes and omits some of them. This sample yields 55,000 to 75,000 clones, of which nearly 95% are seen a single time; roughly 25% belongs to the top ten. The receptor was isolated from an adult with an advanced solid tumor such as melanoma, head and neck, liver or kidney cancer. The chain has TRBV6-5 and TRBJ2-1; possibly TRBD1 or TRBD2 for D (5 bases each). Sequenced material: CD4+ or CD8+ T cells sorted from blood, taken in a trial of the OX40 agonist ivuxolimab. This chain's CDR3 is CASATGTLFNGQFF. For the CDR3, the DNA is TGTGCCAGCGCGACCGGGACCCTTTTCAATGGGCAGTTCTTC.